The 12 T cell receptor beta chains below were found in one sample sequenced in a study of human T cells and chemical hapten exposure. Sample time point: patch test 2, 6 weeks after DPC sensitization. Treatment of the sample: therapeutic diphenylcyclopropenone sensitization with weekly scalp DPC. TCRdb reanalysed the RACE reads using MiXCR and keeps one entry per CDR3 protein. In the table there are some 89,000 distinct CDR3 sequences, roughly 10% of which are singletons. This material consisted of whole blood, taken in connection with sensitization to the hapten diphenylcyclopropenone (DPC). These receptors were collected from a woman in her 30s with alopecia areata. Some clones in this sample may be carry-over from other donors' samples.

The genes are TRBV29-1 and TRBJ2-7; a possible D gene is TRBD2 (6 bases). There are 11 residues in the CDR3. CDR1 SQVTM and CDR2 ANQGSEA come from the germline V gene. The V end was cut by 6 bases, the J end by 3 bases, with 9 bases between. The DNA of the CDR3 is TGCAGCGTCCTGGGGGGCTACGAGCAGTACTTC. Protein product: CSVLGGYEQYF.

The V and J genes are TRBV28 and TRBJ2-7; unclear D gene. The CDR3 is made up of 14 amino acids. Germline loops: CDR1 MDHEN, CDR2 SYDVKM. The V end was cut by 4 bases, the J end by 6 bases, with 16 bases between. CDR3 bases: TGTGCCAGCAGTTCACGGATAGGGTCCGTCGAGCAGTACTTC. This gives the protein CASSSRIGSVEQYF.

This clonotype appeared a few times. The genes are TRBV28 and TRBJ2-5; 8 positions match TRBD2. The CDR3 loop spans 18 amino acids. From germline, CDR1 is MDHEN and CDR2 SYDVKM. Trimming removed 3 bases from V and 0 bases from J; junction bases left unmatched: 12. The CDR3 here is CASSFSAGRALYQETQYF. The DNA of the CDR3 is TGTGCCAGCAGTTTTTCCGCCGGGAGGGCCCTGTACCAAGAGACCCAGTACTTC.

This clonotype was seen only a few times. The V and J genes are TRBV11-3 and TRBJ2-7, with D perhaps matching TRBD1 or TRBD2 (5 bases each). V was shortened by 5 bases and J by 1 base, with 15 bases between the two germline ends. From germline, CDR1 is SGHNT and CDR2 YENEEA. CDR3 length: 15 amino acids. CDR3 sequence: CASSIPGRGSYEQYF. In DNA form, the CDR3 reads TGTGCCAGCAGCATCCCGGGACGGGGATCCTACGAGCAGTACTTC.

This clonotype was seen more than once but under ten times. The chain employs TRBV6-5 and TRBJ2-7; 9 nucleotides align to TRBD2. There are 12 residues in the CDR3. The germline gives CDR1 MNHEY, CDR2 SVGAGI. The ends lost 6 bases at V and 4 bases at J; junction bases unmatched: 1. For the CDR3, the DNA is TGTGCCAGCAGGACTAGCGGATACGAGCAGTACTTC. It specifies CASRTSGYEQYF.

This clonotype appeared many times. The chain links TRBV5-8 to TRBJ1-6, with a tentative D call TRBD1 (5 bases). Germline V lookup: CDR1 SGHTS, CDR2 YDEGEE. V shed 4 bases and J shed 5 bases, with 10 bases lying between them. The CDR3 covers 14 residues. The CDR3 DNA reads TGTGCCAGCAGCACCTTAGGGGATAATTCACCCCTCCACTTT. It yields the protein CASSTLGDNSPLHF.

This clonotype was seen only a few times. The chain links TRBV28 to TRBJ2-5; D is unclear. The V gene lost 8 bases and the J gene lost 4 bases, with 5 bases spanning the gap. Germline CDR1 is MDHEN and CDR2 is SYDVKM. There are 10 residues in the CDR3. The CDR3 DNA reads TGTGCCAGCCTGGGAGAGACCCAGTACTTC. Translating gives CASLGETQYF. Complete variable domain (other parts from reference TRBV28 and TRBJ2-5): DVKVTQSSRYLVKRTGEKVFLECVQDMDHENMFWYRQDPGLGLRLIYFSYDVKMKEKGDIPEGYSVSREKKERFSLILESASTNQTSMYLCASLGETQYFGPGTRLLVL.

This clonotype occurred a few times. This chain uses TRBV29-1 with TRBJ1-5; D remains ambiguous. The V end was cut by 2 bases, the J end by 0 bases, with 5 bases between. CDR1 and CDR2 (germline): SQVTM, ANQGSEA. CDR3 length equals 13 residues. The CDR3 region has the DNA TGCAGCGTTGAATTCGGTAGCAATCAGCCCCAGCATTTT. This encodes CSVEFGSNQPQHF.

This clonotype was seen at least ten times. The chain joins TRBV19 to TRBJ2-2; 8 bases are shared with TRBD1. In germline, CDR1 is LNHDA, CDR2 SQIVND (reference sequence). The CDR3 runs 15 residues. V lost 7 bases to trimming and J lost 6 bases; unmatched junction nucleotides: 10. In nucleotides, the CDR3 is TGTGCCAGTACGTGGCAGGGGGCAATTGCCGGGGAGCTGTTTTTT. Translation gives CASTWQGAIAGELFF.

This clonotype was picked up a small number of times. The V and J genes are TRBV7-2 and TRBJ2-5; no reliable D call. This CDR3 spans 12 amino acids. The V end was cut by 2 bases, the J end by 2 bases, with 3 bases between. CDR1 is SGHTA, CDR2 FQGNSA, per germline. CDR3 amino acids: CASSLYQETQYF. Here the CDR3 DNA reads TGTGCCAGCAGCTTATATCAAGAGACCCAGTACTTC.

This clonotype was recorded many times. The genes are TRBV4-3 and TRBJ1-1; no reliable D call. V was pared by 0 bases and J by 0 bases, with 11 bases between. CDR1 LGHNA and CDR2 YSLEER come from the germline V gene. CDR3 length equals 16 residues. CDR3: CASSQDPRPLNTEAFF. The CDR3, as DNA: TGCGCCAGCAGCCAAGATCCCCGTCCATTGAACACTGAAGCTTTCTTT.

The sample holds many counts of this clonotype. J is TRBJ1-1 and V is TRBV3-1; D may be TRBD1 (5 bases). The germline V gene encodes CDR1 LGHDT and CDR2 YNNKEL (reference sequence). The V end was cut by 3 bases, the J end by 1 base, with 6 bases between. The CDR3 has 13 amino acids. As DNA, the CDR3 is TGTGCCAGCAGCCACCAGGGGAACACTGAAGCTTTCTTT. Translation: CASSHQGNTEAFF. The entire variable domain, with the rest obtained from reference TRBV3-1 and TRBJ1-1, is as follows: DTAVSQTPKYLVTQMGNDKSIKCEQNLGHDTMYWYKQDSKKFLKIMFSYNNKELIINETVPNRFSPKSPDKAHLNLHINSLELGDSAVYFCASSHQGNTEAFFGQGTRLTVV.